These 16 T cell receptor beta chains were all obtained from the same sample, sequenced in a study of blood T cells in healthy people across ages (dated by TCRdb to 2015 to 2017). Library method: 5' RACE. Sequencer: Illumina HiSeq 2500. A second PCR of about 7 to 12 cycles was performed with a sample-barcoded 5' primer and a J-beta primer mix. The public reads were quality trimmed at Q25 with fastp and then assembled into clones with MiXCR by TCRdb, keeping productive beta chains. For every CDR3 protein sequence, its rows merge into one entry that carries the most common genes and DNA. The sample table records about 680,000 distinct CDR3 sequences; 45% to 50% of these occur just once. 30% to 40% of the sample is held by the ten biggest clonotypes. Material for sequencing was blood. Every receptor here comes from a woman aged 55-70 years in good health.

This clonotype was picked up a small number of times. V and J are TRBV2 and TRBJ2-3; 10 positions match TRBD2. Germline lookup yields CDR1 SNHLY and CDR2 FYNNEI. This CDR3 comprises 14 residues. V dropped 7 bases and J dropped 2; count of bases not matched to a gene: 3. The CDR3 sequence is CASTSGSFTDTQYF. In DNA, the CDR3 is TGTGCCAGCACTAGCGGGAGTTTCACAGATACGCAGTATTTT.

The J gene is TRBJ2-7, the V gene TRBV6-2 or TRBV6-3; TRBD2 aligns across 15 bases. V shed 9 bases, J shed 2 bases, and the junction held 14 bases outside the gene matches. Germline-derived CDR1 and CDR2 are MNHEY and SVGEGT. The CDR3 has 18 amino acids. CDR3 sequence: CASGRDLGLAGGTYEQYF. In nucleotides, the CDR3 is TGTGCCAGTGGACGAGACTTAGGACTAGCGGGAGGGACCTACGAGCAGTACTTC.

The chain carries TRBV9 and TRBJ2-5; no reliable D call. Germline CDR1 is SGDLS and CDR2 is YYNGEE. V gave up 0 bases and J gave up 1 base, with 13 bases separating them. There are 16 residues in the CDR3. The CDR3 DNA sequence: TGTGCCAGCAGCGTAGGCAGACTCAGCCTCCAAGAGACCCAGTACTTC. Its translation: CASSVGRLSLQETQYF.

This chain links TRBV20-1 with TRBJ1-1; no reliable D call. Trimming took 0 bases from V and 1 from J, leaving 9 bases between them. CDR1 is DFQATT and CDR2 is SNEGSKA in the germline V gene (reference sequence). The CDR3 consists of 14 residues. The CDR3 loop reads CSARDIGENTEAFF. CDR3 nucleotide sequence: TGCAGTGCTAGAGATATCGGGGAGAACACTGAAGCTTTCTTT.

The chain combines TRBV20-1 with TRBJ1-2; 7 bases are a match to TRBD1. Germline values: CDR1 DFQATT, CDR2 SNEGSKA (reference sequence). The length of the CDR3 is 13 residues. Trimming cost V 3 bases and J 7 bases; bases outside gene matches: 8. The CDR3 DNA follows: TGCAGTGCTAGGAGCAGGGGGGAAGGTGGCTACACCTTC. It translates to CSARSRGEGGYTF.

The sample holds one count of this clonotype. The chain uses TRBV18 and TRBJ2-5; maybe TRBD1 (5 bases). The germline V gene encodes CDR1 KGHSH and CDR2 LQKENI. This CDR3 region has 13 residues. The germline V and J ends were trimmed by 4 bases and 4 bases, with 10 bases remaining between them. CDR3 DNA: TGTGCCAGCTCACGCTCTCAGGGAGAGACCCAGTACTTC. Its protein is CASSRSQGETQYF.

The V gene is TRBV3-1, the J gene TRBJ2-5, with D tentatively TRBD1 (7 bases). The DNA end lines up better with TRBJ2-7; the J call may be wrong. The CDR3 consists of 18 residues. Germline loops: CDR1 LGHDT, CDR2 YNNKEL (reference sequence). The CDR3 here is CASSQAPLKEGARYEQYF. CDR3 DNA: TGTGCCAGCAGCCAAGCCCCGCTAAAGGAGGGGGCAAGGTACGAGCAGTACTTC.

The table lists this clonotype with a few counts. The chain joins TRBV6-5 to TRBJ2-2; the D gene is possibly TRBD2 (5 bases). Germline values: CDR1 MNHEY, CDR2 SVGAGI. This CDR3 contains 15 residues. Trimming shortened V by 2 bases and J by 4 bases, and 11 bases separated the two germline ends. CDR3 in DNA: TGTGCCAGCAGTTACATCAAGGCGGGCACCGGGGAGCTGTTTTTT. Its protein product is CASSYIKAGTGELFF.

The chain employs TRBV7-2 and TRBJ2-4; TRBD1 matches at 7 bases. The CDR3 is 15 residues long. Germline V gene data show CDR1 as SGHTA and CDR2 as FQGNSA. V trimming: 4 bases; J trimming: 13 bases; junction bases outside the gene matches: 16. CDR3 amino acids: CASSSSGGAYNEQYF. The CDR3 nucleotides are TGTGCCAGCAGCTCGTCAGGGGGAGCTTACAATGAGCAGTACTTC.

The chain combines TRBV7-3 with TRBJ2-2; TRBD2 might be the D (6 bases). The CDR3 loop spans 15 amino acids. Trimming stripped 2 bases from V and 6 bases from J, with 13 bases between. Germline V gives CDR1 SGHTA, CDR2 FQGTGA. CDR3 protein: CASSLDAGSPGELFF. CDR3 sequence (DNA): TGTGCCAGCAGCTTAGATGCGGGATCCCCCGGGGAGCTGTTTTTT.

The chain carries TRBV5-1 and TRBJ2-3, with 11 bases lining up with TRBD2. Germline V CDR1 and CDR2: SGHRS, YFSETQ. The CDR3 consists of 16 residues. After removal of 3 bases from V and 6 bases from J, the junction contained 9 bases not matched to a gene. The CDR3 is CASSWTLAGASDTQYF. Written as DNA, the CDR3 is TGCGCCAGCAGCTGGACACTAGCGGGAGCTTCCGATACGCAGTATTTT.

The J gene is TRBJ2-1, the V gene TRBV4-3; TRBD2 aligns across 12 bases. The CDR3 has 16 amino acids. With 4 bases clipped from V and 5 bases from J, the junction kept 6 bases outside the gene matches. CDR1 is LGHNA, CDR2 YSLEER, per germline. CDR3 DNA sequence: TGCGCCAGCAGCCTAGCCCGGACTAGCGGGGACAATGAGCAGTTCTTC. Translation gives CASSLARTSGDNEQFF.

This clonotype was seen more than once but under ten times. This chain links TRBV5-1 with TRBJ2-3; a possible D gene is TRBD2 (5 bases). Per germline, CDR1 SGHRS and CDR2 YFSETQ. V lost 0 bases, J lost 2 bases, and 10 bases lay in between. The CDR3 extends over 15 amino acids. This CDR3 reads CASSLGLSFTDTQYF. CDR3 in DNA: TGCGCCAGCAGCTTGGGACTAAGTTTCACAGATACGCAGTATTTT. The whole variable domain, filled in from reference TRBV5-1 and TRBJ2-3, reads KAGVTQTPRYLIKTRGQQVTLSCSPISGHRSVSWYQQTPGQGLQFLFEYFSETQRNKGNFPGRFSGRQFSNSRSEMNVSTLELGDSALYLCASSLGLSFTDTQYFGPGTRLTVL.

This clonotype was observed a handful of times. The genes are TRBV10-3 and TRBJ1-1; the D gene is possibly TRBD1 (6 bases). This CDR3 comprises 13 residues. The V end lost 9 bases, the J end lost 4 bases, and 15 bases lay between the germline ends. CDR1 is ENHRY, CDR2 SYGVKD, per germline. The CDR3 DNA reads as TGTGCCATTGTGGGGGCAGGCGGCACTGAAGCTTTCTTT. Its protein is CAIVGAGGTEAFF.

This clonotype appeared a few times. Written as DNA, the CDR3 is TGCGCCAGCAGCACCGGGACTGTGGAAGAGACCCAGTACTTC. This encodes CASSTGTVEETQYF. This chain uses TRBV5-1 with TRBJ2-5, with D tentatively TRBD2 (6 bases). The germline V gene has CDR1 SGHRS and CDR2 YFSETQ. V shed 4 bases and J shed 3 bases, with 13 bases lying between them. This CDR3 has 14 residues.

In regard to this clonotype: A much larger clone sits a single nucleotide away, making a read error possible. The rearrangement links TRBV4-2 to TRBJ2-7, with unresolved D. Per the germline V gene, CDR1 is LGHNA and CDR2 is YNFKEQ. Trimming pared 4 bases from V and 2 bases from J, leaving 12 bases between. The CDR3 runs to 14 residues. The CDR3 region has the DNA TGTGCCAGCAGCCGAGTTTTCAAGACCTACGAGCAGTACTTC. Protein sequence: CASSRVFKTYEQYF.